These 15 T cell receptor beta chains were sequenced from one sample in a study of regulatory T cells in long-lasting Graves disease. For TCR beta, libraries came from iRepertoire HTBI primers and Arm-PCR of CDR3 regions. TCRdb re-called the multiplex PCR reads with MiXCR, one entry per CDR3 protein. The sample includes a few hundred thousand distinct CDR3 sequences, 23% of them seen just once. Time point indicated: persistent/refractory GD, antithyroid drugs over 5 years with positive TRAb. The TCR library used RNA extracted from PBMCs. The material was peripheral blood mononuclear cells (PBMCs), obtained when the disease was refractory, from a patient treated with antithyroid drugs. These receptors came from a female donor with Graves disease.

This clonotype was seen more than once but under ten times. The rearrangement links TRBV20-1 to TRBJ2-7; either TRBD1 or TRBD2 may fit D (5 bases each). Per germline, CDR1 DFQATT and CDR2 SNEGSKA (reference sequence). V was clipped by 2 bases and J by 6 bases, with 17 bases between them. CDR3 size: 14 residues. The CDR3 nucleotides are TGCAGTGCTAGACTCCCCTCCGGGACGGGCGAGCAGTACTTC. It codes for CSARLPSGTGEQYF.

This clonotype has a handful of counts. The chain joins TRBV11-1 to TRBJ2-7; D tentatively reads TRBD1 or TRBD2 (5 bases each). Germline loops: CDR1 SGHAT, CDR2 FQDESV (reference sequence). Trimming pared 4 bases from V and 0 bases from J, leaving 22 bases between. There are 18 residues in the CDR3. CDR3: CASSSDFGAPAHSYEQYF. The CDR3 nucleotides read TGTGCCAGCAGCTCCGACTTCGGGGCCCCGGCCCACTCCTACGAGCAGTACTTC.

The CDR3 reads CASTLGSSGANVLTF. In nucleotides, the CDR3 is TGTGCCAGCACGCTGGGGAGCTCTGGGGCCAACGTCCTGACTTTC. The V gene is TRBV25-1, the J gene TRBJ2-6; D might be TRBD2 (5 bases). Germline loops: CDR1 MGHDK, CDR2 SYGVNS. The CDR3 consists of 15 residues. With 7 bases removed from V and 0 bases from J, the gap between germline ends came to 10 bases.

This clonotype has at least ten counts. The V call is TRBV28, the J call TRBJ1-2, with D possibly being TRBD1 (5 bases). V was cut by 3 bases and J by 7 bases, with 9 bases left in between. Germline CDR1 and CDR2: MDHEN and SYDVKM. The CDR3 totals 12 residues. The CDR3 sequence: CASSFSGGGYTF. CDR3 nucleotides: TGTGCCAGCAGTTTTTCGGGGGGTGGCTACACCTTC.

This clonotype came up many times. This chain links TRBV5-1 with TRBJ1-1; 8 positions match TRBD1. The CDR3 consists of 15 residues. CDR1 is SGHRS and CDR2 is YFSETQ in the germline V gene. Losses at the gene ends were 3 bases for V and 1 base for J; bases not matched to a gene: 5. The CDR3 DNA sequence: TGCGCCAGCAGCTATCGACAGGGGTCGAACACTGAAGCTTTCTTT. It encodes CASSYRQGSNTEAFF. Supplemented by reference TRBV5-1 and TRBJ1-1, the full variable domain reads KAGVTQTPRYLIKTRGQQVTLSCSPISGHRSVSWYQQTPGQGLQFLFEYFSETQRNKGNFPGRFSGRQFSNSRSEMNVSTLELGDSALYLCASSYRQGSNTEAFFGQGTRLTVV.

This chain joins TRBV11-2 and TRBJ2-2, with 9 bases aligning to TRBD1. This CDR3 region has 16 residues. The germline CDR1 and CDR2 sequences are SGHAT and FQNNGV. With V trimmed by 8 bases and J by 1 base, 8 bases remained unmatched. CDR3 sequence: CASGVTGQGNTGELFF. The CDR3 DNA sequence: TGTGCCAGCGGGGTTACGGGACAGGGGAACACCGGGGAGCTGTTTTTT.

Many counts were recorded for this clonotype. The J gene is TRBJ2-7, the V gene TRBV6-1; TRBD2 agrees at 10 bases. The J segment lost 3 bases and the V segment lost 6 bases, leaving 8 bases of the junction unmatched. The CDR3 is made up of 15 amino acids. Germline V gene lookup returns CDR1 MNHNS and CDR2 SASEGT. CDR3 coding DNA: TGTGCCAGCAGCAGCTGGACTAGCGGAGACTACGAGCAGTACTTC. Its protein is CASSSWTSGDYEQYF.

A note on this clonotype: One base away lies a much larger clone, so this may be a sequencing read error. The CDR3 reads CASSGTGYEQYF. CDR3 nucleotide sequence: TGTGCCAGCAGCGGGACAGGCTACGAGCAGTACTTC. The chain has TRBV7-2 and TRBJ2-7; 8 nucleotides agree with TRBD1. V lost 5 bases, J lost 3 bases, and 0 bases stayed unmatched. This CDR3 has 12 amino acids. CDR1 is SGHTA, CDR2 FQGNSA, per germline.

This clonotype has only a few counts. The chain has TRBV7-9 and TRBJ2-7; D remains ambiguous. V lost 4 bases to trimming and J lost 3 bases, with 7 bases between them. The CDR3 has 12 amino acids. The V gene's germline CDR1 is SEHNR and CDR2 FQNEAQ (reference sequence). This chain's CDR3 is CASSWTNYEQYF. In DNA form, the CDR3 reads TGTGCCAGCAGCTGGACGAACTACGAGCAGTACTTC.

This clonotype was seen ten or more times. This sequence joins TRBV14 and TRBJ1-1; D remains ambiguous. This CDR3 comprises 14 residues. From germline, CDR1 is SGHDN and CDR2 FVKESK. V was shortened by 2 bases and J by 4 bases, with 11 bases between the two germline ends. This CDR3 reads CASSQQWWGTEAFF. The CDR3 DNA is TGTGCCAGCAGCCAACAGTGGTGGGGCACTGAAGCTTTCTTT. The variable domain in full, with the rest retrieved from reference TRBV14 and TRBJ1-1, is EAGVTQFPSHSVIEKGQTVTLRCDPISGHDNLYWYRRVMGKEIKFLLHFVKESKQDESGMPNNRFLAERTGGTYSTLKVQPAELEDSGVYFCASSQQWWGTEAFFGQGTRLTVV.

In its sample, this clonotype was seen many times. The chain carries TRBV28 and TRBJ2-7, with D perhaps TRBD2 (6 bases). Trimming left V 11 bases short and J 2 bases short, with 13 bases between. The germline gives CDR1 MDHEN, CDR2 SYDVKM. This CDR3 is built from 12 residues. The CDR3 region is CASGRETYEQYF. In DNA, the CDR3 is TGTGCCTCCGGGCGGGAAACCTACGAGCAGTACTTC.

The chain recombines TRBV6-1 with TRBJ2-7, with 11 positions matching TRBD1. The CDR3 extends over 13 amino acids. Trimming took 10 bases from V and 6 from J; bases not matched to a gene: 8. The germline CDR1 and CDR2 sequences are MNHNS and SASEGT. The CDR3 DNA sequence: TGTGCCAACGGAAGGACAGGGGGCTTCGAGCAGTACTTC. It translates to CANGRTGGFEQYF.

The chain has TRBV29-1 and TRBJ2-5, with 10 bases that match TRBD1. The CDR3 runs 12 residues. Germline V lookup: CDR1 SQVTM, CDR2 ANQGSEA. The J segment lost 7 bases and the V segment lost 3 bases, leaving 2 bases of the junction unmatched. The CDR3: CSVETGGGTQYF. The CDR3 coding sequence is TGCAGCGTTGAGACAGGGGGCGGGACCCAGTACTTC.

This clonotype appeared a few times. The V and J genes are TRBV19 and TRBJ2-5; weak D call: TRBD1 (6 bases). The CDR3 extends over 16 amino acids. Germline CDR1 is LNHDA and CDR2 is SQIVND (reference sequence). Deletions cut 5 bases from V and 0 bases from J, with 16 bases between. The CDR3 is CASSDGQRRNQETQYF. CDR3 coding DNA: TGTGCCAGTAGTGACGGACAGAGGAGGAACCAAGAGACCCAGTACTTC.

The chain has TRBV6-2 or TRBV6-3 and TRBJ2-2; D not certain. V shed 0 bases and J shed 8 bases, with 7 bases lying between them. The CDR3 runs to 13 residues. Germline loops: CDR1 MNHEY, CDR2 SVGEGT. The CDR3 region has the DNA TGTGCCAGCAGTTACTCGATGGGAGGGGAGCTGTTTTTT. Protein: CASSYSMGGELFF.